The 2 T cell receptor beta chains listed next were all sequenced from one sample in a study of T cell changes during pregnancy in multiple sclerosis. Clones were read by immunoSEQ multiplex PCR, and TCRdb kept only the in-frame ones, dropping some. The sample lists fewer than 90,000 clones, roughly 95% occurring once. The sample here was peripheral blood, taken in the third trimester of pregnancy. Source of these receptors: a female donor in good health, enrolled as a control in a pregnancy study.

There are a few counts of this clone. The J gene is TRBJ1-1, the V gene TRBV28; maybe TRBD1 (6 bases). This CDR3 spans 15 amino acids. V was pared by 4 bases and J by 4 bases, with 16 bases between. The germline gives CDR1 MDHEN, CDR2 SYDVKM. CDR3 coding DNA: TGTGCCAGCAGTTCCCTCAGGGGTCGGGCCACTGAAGCTTTCTTT. It encodes CASSSLRGRATEAFF.

The V gene is TRBV2, the J gene TRBJ1-2; D not resolved. Between the trimmed V and J ends, which lost 10 bases and 4 bases, there was a span of 10 bases. Germline V gives CDR1 SNHLY, CDR2 FYNNEI. CDR3 length equals 11 residues. The CDR3, as DNA: TGTGCCACCAGACTAACCTATGGCTACACCTTC. This sequence encodes CATRLTYGYTF. The whole variable domain, filled in from reference TRBV2 and TRBJ1-2, reads EPEVTQTPSHQVTQMGQEVILRCVPISNHLYFYWYRQILGQKVEFLVSFYNNEISEKSEIFDDQFSVERPDGSNFTLKIRSTKLEDSAMYFCATRLTYGYTFGSGTRLTVV.